This T cell receptor (beta chain) was sequenced in a study (dated by TCRdb to 2015 to 2017). Background on the whole study: Whether tumor-infiltrating Tregs in breast cancer are recruited from blood Tregs or converted in situ from other CD4+ T cell subsets was tested. Study-wide findings and limitations: The validation in the larger cohort was limited to a single TCR beta V-J rearrangement instead of whole repertoires. Among approximately 25 patients, about 13% of tumor Treg TRBV12-4/TRBJ1-2 sequences were shared with naive CD4+ cells, versus under 2.4% with blood Tregs or memory cells. The greatest overlap of tumor-infiltrating Treg TCR alpha and beta sequences was observed with tumor naive CD4+ T cells, followed by blood naive CD4+ T cells. The TCR gene usage of tumor memory CD4+ T cells clustered together with blood and lymph node memory CD4+ cells and with lymph node naive CD4+ cells.

This clonotype is categorized as medium-sized (0.01 to 0.1%). This receptor's antigen is unknown. No much larger clone is present one base from it, and per-base qualities are unavailable. The CDR3 runs 16 residues from the cysteine to the phenylalanine. Only the CDR3 portion is preserved as DNA: 48 bases, with reading frame beginning at the first base. A distance of 21 bases separates the germline ends of V and J, which lose 5 bases and 5 bases respectively. The library was produced with multiplex PCR. The run used an Ion Torrent PGM. For the roughly 21-patient analysis, adaptor-ligated barcode primers were used to amplify TRBV12-4/TRBJ1-2 clonotypes. The Ion Personal Genome Machine system was used to sequence the TRBV12-4/TRBJ1-2 amplicons from the approximately 25-patient cohort. From the authors' description of their analysis: For each of nine subset-tissue groups, sequencing data from the five patients were pooled, and the groups were compared by unsupervised clustering of TCR gene usage. Repertoire similarity was calculated with the Morisita-Horn index, weighting shared sequences by their contribution to each repertoire. In TCRdb, the public reads were trimmed at Q25 with fastp and aligned with MiXCR, with productive beta chains retained. Each entry merges the rows of one CDR3 protein and shows their most common DNA and genes. V and J calls and clone size were set by TCRdb, not the authors. The sample table records around 1,100 distinct CDR3 sequences; roughly 6.7% of these occur just once. 15% to 19% of the sample belongs to the ten largest clones.

CD4+CD45RO+CD25- cells were isolated as memory CD4+ T cells. In a bigger cohort of 23 breast cancer patients, the researchers sequenced just a single TRBV12-4/TRBJ1-2 rearrangement in tumor Tregs as well as in blood Treg, naive and memory CD4+ cells. Ficoll density gradient centrifugation was used to isolate mononuclear cells from either lymph nodes or roughly 46 ml of peripheral blood. A purity exceeding 90% was confirmed by FACS for the sorted cell populations. The TCR comes from a female donor with breast cancer. The sequenced sample consisted of memory CD4+ T cells sorted from blood. The cell subset or site label on this specimen signifies: memory CD4+ T cells, CD4+CD45RO+CD25-. This receptor chain uses TRBV12-3 or TRBV12-4 and TRBJ1-2, with no D gene named confidently. The DNA reads TGTGCCAGCAGTCCAAGGACGGCGCGGCGAGGGTATGGCTACACCTTC. Its coded protein is CASSPRTARRGYGYTF.